This entry features one T cell receptor (beta chain) sequence. This clone showed up just a few times. Its antigen has not been determined. The record has no base qualities; no much larger clone is one base away. The data belong to a study of chemoradiotherapy in HPV16-positive cancers (dated by TCRdb to the early 2020s). With respect to the entire study: Candidate HPV-specific T-cell clones and common TCR motifs were defined through functional T-cell assays on cells from a couple of HPV16-positive patients. TCR repertoires from some 90 patients with HPV-related cancers were then used to track the candidate HPV-specific TCRs and motifs. The study asked whether T-cell immunity against the HPV oncoproteins E6 and E7 changes during chemoradiotherapy and whether it affects survival.

From its cysteine to its phenylalanine, the CDR3 spans 14 amino acids. Only CDR3 DNA is held: 42 bases, read in frame from base 1. V and J lose 1 base and 7 bases, and a span of 9 bases separates them. CDR1 and CDR2 are read off the germline V gene as SGHDT and YYEEEE. Repertoires were sampled repeatedly over the course of chemoradiotherapy so that clonal expansion in the tumor microenvironment could be followed. Study-wide conclusions, independent of this receptor: Expansion of candidate HPV-specific clones and E7-related TCR motifs was observed in the tumor microenvironment during treatment, whereas no such expansion was observed for non-HPV-specific T cells. In HPV16-positive patients, expansion of HPV-responsive T cells during chemoradiotherapy was found to be associated with improved recurrence-free survival. The functional definition of HPV-specific T cells came from only a couple of HPV16-positive patients, and the survival association was reported for HPV16-positive patients.

The library was produced with the immunoSEQ multiplex PCR assay. TCRdb took over this immuneACCESS table, retaining in-frame rearrangements with V and J assigned. Such tables are incomplete; in checked studies, under half of the missing clones stem from an unresolved V gene, and the remainder is unexplained. This sample holds 12,000 or so clones; roughly 88% were observed only once. The leading ten clones occupy more than 4.5% of the sample. The chain uses TRBV5-6 and TRBJ1-6; TRBD1 is possibly the D segment (6 matching bases). Source: blood, taken from a patient who underwent chemoradiotherapy. The receptor was isolated from a human donor with HPV-associated anogenital cancer. The CDR3 is CASSLQGSNSPLHF. The nucleotide sequence reads as follows: TGTGCCAGCAGCTTGCAGGGGTCGAATTCACCCCTCCACTTT.